This T cell receptor beta chain was retrieved from a study of CD8 T cells in ankylosing spondylitis (dated by TCRdb to the late 2010s). About the investigation overall: The study set out to find disease-linked TCR variants by profiling T cell receptor beta repertoires in ankylosing spondylitis patients and healthy donors. The whole study cohort included over a hundred healthy donors and 25 ankylosing spondylitis patients. Peripheral blood was sampled, and synovial fluid was additionally collected from ankylosing spondylitis patients. Study-level results and caveats: In peripheral blood, the disease-linked clones were found at relatively low frequencies and had a CD8+ phenotype. A TCR beta motif of eight highly homologous amino acid variants appeared characteristic of blood from ankylosing spondylitis patients. Significant enrichment of the disease-linked clones was reported in matched synovial fluid samples from ankylosing spondylitis patients. Some TCR beta motif variants had previously been reported in synovial fluid and blood of reactive arthritis patients, which suggested common disease-initiation mechanisms.

The sequencing machine was an Illumina HiSeq 2500. Quantitative 5'-RACE with molecular barcodes was used to prepare TCR beta libraries. The paper's data handling went like this. A new computational method, built on a probabilistic model of VDJ rearrangement, was used to identify disease-linked TCR variants. Using fastp trimming at Q25 and MiXCR clonotype assembly, TCRdb reanalyzed the public sequencing data and kept in-frame beta chains. All rows with the same CDR3 protein become a single entry with the most common DNA and genes. The V and J calls, along with clone size, are taken from TCRdb and not from the paper's own processing. The sample table holds fewer than 450,000 distinct CDR3 sequences, of which about a sixth were seen once. Together, the top ten hold approximately 1% of the sample. On this clonotype: Its specific antigen is unknown. No qualities accompany the bases; no much larger clone lies one base away.

The CDR3 covers 17 residues, taking in both the cysteine and the phenylalanine. Only the CDR3 DNA is retained, 51 bases long and in frame from the first base. As encoded in the germline V gene, CDR1 is MNHNS while CDR2 is SASEGT. Trimming takes 4 bases off V and 1 base off J; junction bases not matched to a gene: 10. The specimen sequenced was blood, either unsorted or a sorted T cell fraction (not recorded which). This clonotype was sampled from a male donor with ankylosing spondylitis. The chain was built from TRBV6-1 and TRBJ1-5; 7 middle bases align to TRBD1. The CDR3: CASSGVGGRGSNQPQHF. The DNA is as follows: TGTGCCAGCAGTGGCGTCGGGGGCAGGGGGAGCAATCAGCCCCAGCATTTT.